These 23 T cell receptor beta chains share one sample of origin, sequenced in a study of blood T cell repertoires in COVID-19. Profiling relied on immunoSEQ multiplex PCR, and the TCRdb table lists in-frame clones only, not all of them. The data show tens of thousands of clones, 78% seen once. Input material: peripheral blood. These TCRs come from a human donor in a cohort sampled during active COVID-19.

J is TRBJ2-5 and V is TRBV27, with 7 bases fitting TRBD2. V lost 6 bases and J lost 5; bases outside the gene matches: 6. This CDR3 has 13 residues. Looked up from germline, CDR1 is MNHEY and CDR2 is SMNVEV (reference sequence). In nucleotides, the CDR3 is TGTGCCAGCAGAGGTGGGACTACTGAGACCCAGTACTTC. This translates into CASRGGTTETQYF.

The V and J genes are TRBV14 and TRBJ1-6; D is possibly TRBD1 (5 bases). CDR3 length: 15 residues. Germline V lookup: CDR1 SGHDN, CDR2 FVKESK. V was cut by 1 base and J by 9 bases, with 13 bases left in between. CDR3: CASSQARGKGSPLHF. The CDR3 nucleotides are TGTGCCAGCAGCCAAGCGCGGGGGAAGGGTTCACCCCTCCACTTT.

The chain combines TRBV7-6 with TRBJ2-7; unclear D gene. This CDR3 has 14 residues. Germline assignment: CDR1 SGHVS and CDR2 FNYEAQ. V gave up 5 bases and J gave up 2 bases, with 13 bases separating them. The CDR3 here is CASSPTETTYEQYF. The CDR3 nucleotides read TGTGCCAGCAGCCCCACCGAGACAACCTACGAGCAGTACTTC.

V gene TRBV15 combines with J gene TRBJ1-1; D ambiguous. Germline loops: CDR1 LNHNV, CDR2 YYDKDF (reference sequence). V was clipped by 4 bases and J by 3 bases, with 15 bases between them. The CDR3 is 15 residues long. CDR3 DNA sequence: TGTGCCACCAGCAAAGGGTCGAGGGCGGACACTGAAGCTTTCTTT. Translating it yields CATSKGSRADTEAFF.

The chain uses TRBV4-3 and TRBJ1-4; 9 bases line up with TRBD1. From germline, CDR1 is LGHNA and CDR2 YSLEER. V was clipped by 0 bases and J by 8 bases; unmatched bases: 7. This CDR3 comprises 16 residues. Written as DNA, the CDR3 is TGCGCCAGCAGCCAAGACCCACAGGGGGCGAAGGAAAAACTGTTTTTT. Protein sequence: CASSQDPQGAKEKLFF.

This clone has just one count. The gene calls are TRBV30 and TRBJ1-4, with 7 bases lining up with TRBD1. The CDR3 totals 13 residues. Germline CDR1 GTSNPN, CDR2 SVGIG (reference sequence). V was pared by 7 bases and J by 8 bases, with 10 bases of the junction left unmatched. This chain's CDR3 is CASKAGTAEKLFF. The CDR3 DNA follows: TGTGCCTCCAAAGCTGGGACAGCCGAAAAACTGTTTTTT.

The V and J genes are TRBV9 and TRBJ2-1, with a weak D call TRBD2 (6 bases). This CDR3 has 12 residues. Germline lookup yields CDR1 SGDLS and CDR2 YYNGEE. V lost 3 bases and J 10 bases, leaving 11 bases between the germline ends. CDR3 sequence: CASSAGRKEQFF. CDR3 in DNA: TGTGCCAGCAGCGCCGGGAGAAAAGAGCAGTTCTTC.

The CDR3 DNA reads as TGTGCCACCAGCAGAGACAGGGGCGGAGAGACCCAGTACTTC. This gives the protein CATSRDRGGETQYF. The rearrangement joins TRBV15 to TRBJ2-5, with a tentative D call TRBD1 (6 bases). Trimming cost V 0 bases and J 4 bases, with 9 bases left between them. Germline values: CDR1 LNHNV, CDR2 YYDKDF (reference sequence). The CDR3 sequence is 14 residues long.

The chain uses TRBV10-3 and TRBJ2-5, with 9 bases that match TRBD2. This CDR3 is built from 13 residues. The junction had 2 bases not matched to a gene; V was cut back by 4 bases and J by 5 bases. Germline V gives CDR1 ENHRY, CDR2 SYGVKD. The CDR3 bases are TGTGCCATCAGTGGGAGCGGGAGGGAGACCCAGTACTTC. Translating it yields CAISGSGRETQYF.

This clone was detected once. This sequence joins TRBV4-1 and TRBJ1-1; D is unresolved. Trimming pared 0 bases from V and 1 base from J, leaving 12 bases between. Germline assignment: CDR1 MGHRA and CDR2 YSYEKL. The CDR3 has 16 amino acids. This CDR3 reads CASSQELGSPNTEAFF. The DNA for the CDR3 is TGCGCCAGCAGCCAAGAGTTGGGCAGCCCGAACACTGAAGCTTTCTTT.

The chain uses TRBV6-5 and TRBJ2-7; TRBD1 is a possible D gene (6 bases). V lost 7 bases, J lost 0 bases, and 16 bases lay in between. The length of the CDR3 is 15 residues. Germline CDR1 and CDR2: MNHEY and SVGAGI. The CDR3 spells CASTLKGEYSYEQYF. DNA of the CDR3: TGTGCCAGCACCCTTAAGGGGGAGTACTCCTACGAGCAGTACTTC.

The J gene is TRBJ1-1, the V gene TRBV12-3 or TRBV12-4; 7 positions agree with TRBD1. This CDR3 has 13 residues. Trimming took 5 bases from V and 4 from J; bases not matched to a gene: 4. Written as DNA, the CDR3 is TGTGCCAGCAGTCTGACAGGGCCCACTGAAGCTTTCTTT. Translating gives CASSLTGPTEAFF.

This rearrangement joins TRBV12-5 to TRBJ1-5; D is perhaps TRBD1 (6 bases). CDR1 is LGHNT and CDR2 is FRNRAP in the germline V gene. The CDR3 length is 14 residues. V was cut by 5 bases and J by 12 bases, with 20 bases left in between. CDR3 DNA: TGTGCTAGTGGTGAAGCAGTGACAGGTTCCTTCCAGCATTTT. It codes for CASGEAVTGSFQHF.

V usage is TRBV7-8 and J usage is TRBJ2-7; 12 bases agree with TRBD2. The germline CDR1 and CDR2 sequences are SGHVS and FQNEAQ. Trimming removed 5 bases from V and 4 bases from J; junction bases left unmatched: 18. There are 19 residues in the CDR3. The CDR3 loop reads CASSPLTGEASGRGYEQYF. CDR3 in DNA: TGTGCCAGCAGCCCCCTGACAGGGGAGGCTAGCGGGAGGGGGTACGAGCAGTACTTC.

The chain uses TRBV19 and TRBJ2-7; weak D call: TRBD1 (6 bases). Germline CDR1 and CDR2: LNHDA and SQIVND (reference sequence). V was shortened by 2 bases and J by 7 bases, with 18 bases between the two germline ends. The CDR3 length is 15 residues. CDR3 sequence: CASSINGQPFAEQYF. CDR3 coding DNA: TGTGCCAGTAGTATAAATGGACAGCCTTTTGCTGAGCAGTACTTC.

The J gene is TRBJ1-3, the V gene TRBV15, with no clear D. The V gene lost 1 base and the J gene lost 0 bases, with 13 bases spanning the gap. CDR1 is LNHNV, CDR2 YYDKDF, per germline (reference sequence). This CDR3 is built from 17 residues. As DNA, the CDR3 is TGTGCCACCAGCAGAGCGAGAGAGAGAAGCTCTGGAAACACCATATATTTT. This encodes CATSRARERSSGNTIYF. Using reference TRBV15 and TRBJ1-3 for the parts outside the CDR3, the full variable domain is DAMVIQNPRYQVTQFGKPVTLSCSQTLNHNVMYWYQQKSSQAPKLLFHYYDKDFNNEADTPDNFQSRRPNTSFCFLDIRSPGLGDTAMYLCATSRARERSSGNTIYFGEGSWLTVV.

V usage is TRBV7-6 and J usage is TRBJ2-7, with TRBD1 matching 8 bases. Germline V CDR1 and CDR2: SGHVS, FNYEAQ. The trim removed 0 bases at V and 2 bases at J, leaving 3 bases unmatched. The CDR3 covers 15 residues. The CDR3 region has the DNA TGTGCCAGCAGCTTAGCGCCGGGACAGGCCTACGAGCAGTACTTC. Protein sequence: CASSLAPGQAYEQYF.

The chain links TRBV9 to TRBJ2-7, with D possibly being TRBD1 (6 bases). The CDR3 contains 14 residues. Per the germline V gene, CDR1 is SGDLS and CDR2 is YYNGEE. Trimming pared 4 bases from V and 0 bases from J, leaving 11 bases between. Here the CDR3 reads CASSSDRSSYEQYF. CDR3 DNA sequence: TGTGCCAGCAGCTCGGACAGAAGCTCCTACGAGCAGTACTTC.

The CDR3 DNA reads TGCGCCAGCAGGGAGGGGTCCGGAAACACCATATATTTT. Amino acids: CASREGSGNTIYF. The gene calls are TRBV5-1 and TRBJ1-3; D may be TRBD1 (5 bases). The CDR3 covers 13 residues. The germline V and J ends were trimmed by 5 bases and 4 bases, with 10 bases remaining between them. Germline-derived CDR1 and CDR2 are SGHRS and YFSETQ.

CDR3 in DNA: TGTGCCAGCAGTGCCCCTCGCCGGGACAGAGTAAGCCAGCCCCAGCATTTT. Translating gives CASSAPRRDRVSQPQHF. The chain has TRBV28 and TRBJ1-5, with 7 bases lining up with TRBD1. V was pared by 5 bases and J by 7 bases, with 17 bases of the junction left unmatched. CDR1 is MDHEN and CDR2 is SYDVKM in the germline V gene. This CDR3 spans 17 amino acids.

The V gene is TRBV10-1, the J gene TRBJ2-7; possibly TRBD2 for D (5 bases). The CDR3 sequence is 14 residues long. Germline V gene data show CDR1 as WNHNN and CDR2 as SYGVQD (reference sequence). Trimming pared 4 bases from V and 7 bases from J, leaving 17 bases between. The CDR3: CASSARGLHEEQYF. DNA of the CDR3: TGCGCCAGCAGTGCTCGGGGATTACATGAGGAGCAGTACTTC.

Concerning this clone itself: One end of the junction varies from germline; a read error may be responsible. The gene calls are TRBV4-1 and TRBJ1-6, with D uncertain. The CDR3 is 13 amino acids. Germline V gene sequence: CDR1 MGHRA, CDR2 YSYEKL. In DNA, the CDR3 is TGCGCCAGCAGCCAGATACCCGGGGTTCAAGTCCGGTTT. As protein: CASSQIPGVQVRF.

The rearrangement links TRBV24-1 to TRBJ2-3; tentative D call: TRBD1 (6 bases). Trimming removed 1 base at V and 3 bases at J, with 10 bases between. CDR1 is KGHDR, CDR2 SFDVKD, per germline. The CDR3 consists of 15 residues. The DNA for the CDR3 is TGTGCCACCAGTGATTTACAGGGACCGACAGATACGCAGTATTTT. This gives the protein CATSDLQGPTDTQYF.